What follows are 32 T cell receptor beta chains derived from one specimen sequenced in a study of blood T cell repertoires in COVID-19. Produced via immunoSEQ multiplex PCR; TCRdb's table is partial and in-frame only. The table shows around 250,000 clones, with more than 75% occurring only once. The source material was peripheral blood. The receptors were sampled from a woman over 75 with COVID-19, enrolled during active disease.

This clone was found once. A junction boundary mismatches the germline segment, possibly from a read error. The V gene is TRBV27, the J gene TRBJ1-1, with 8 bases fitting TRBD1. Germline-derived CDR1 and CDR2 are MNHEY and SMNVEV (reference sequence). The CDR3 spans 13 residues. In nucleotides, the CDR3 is TGTGCCAGCAGTAAAGGGACAGGTGGGTTTCGGAGCTTT. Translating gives CASSKGTGGFRSF.

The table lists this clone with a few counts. The CDR3 DNA follows: TGTGCCAGCAGGGATTCGGGACAGGGTTTCGGAAAACTGTTTTTT. This gives the protein CASRDSGQGFGKLFF. V and J are TRBV6-5 and TRBJ1-4; TRBD1 matches at 9 bases. Germline trimming cut 6 bases from V and 10 bases from J; bases unmatched to any gene: 12. This CDR3 region has 15 residues. Germline CDR1 reads MNHEY; CDR2 reads SVGAGI.

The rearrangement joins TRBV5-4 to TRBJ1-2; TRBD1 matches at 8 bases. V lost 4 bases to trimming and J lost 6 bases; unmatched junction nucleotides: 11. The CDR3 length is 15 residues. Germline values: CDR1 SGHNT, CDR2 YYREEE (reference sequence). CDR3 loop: CASSTAHRGGNGYTF. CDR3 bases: TGTGCCAGCAGCACCGCTCACAGGGGGGGCAATGGCTACACCTTC. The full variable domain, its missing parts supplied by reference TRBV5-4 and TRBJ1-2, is ETGVTQSPTHLIKTRGQQVTLRCSSQSGHNTVSWYQQALGQGPQFIFQYYREEENGRGNFPPRFSGLQFPNYSSELNVNALELDDSALYLCASSTAHRGGNGYTFGSGTRLTVV.

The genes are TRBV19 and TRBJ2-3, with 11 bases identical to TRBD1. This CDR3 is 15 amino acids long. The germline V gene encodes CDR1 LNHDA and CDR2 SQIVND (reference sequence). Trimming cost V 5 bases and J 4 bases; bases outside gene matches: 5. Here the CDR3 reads CASSPRTGGSDTQYF. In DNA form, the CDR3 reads TGTGCCAGTAGTCCACGGACAGGGGGCTCAGATACGCAGTATTTT. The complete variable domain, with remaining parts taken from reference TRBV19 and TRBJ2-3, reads DGGITQSPKYLFRKEGQNVTLSCEQNLNHDAMYWYRQDPGQGLRLIYYSQIVNDFQKGDIAEGYSVSREKKESFPLTVTSAQKNPTAFYLCASSPRTGGSDTQYFGPGTRLTVL.

The chain's CDR3 is CASSRAGKLFF. The CDR3 DNA reads as TGTGCCAGCTCGCGAGCGGGAAAACTGTTTTTT. This chain joins TRBV18 and TRBJ1-4; D gene unclear. The CDR3 is 11 amino acids. The V end was cut by 6 bases, the J end by 10 bases, with 9 bases between. Per the germline V gene, CDR1 is KGHSH and CDR2 is LQKENI.

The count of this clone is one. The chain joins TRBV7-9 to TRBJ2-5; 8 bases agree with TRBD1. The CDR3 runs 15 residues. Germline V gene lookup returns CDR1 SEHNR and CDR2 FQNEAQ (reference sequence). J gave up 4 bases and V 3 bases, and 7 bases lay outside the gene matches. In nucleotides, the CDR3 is TGTGCCAGCAGCTTGAAACAGGGGGAATTAGAGACCCAGTACTTC. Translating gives CASSLKQGELETQYF.

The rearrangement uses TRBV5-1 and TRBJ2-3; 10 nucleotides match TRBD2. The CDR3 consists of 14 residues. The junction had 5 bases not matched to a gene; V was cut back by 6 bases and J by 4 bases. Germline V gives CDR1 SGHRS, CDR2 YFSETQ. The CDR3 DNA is TGCGCCAGCATGAGCGGGGGGGTGTCAGATACGCAGTATTTT. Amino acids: CASMSGGVSDTQYF.

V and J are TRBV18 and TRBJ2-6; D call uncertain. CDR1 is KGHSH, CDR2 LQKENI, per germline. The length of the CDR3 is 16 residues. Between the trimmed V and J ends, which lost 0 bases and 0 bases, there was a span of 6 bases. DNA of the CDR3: TGTGCCAGCTCACCACCCGCGGCCTCTGGGGCCAACGTCCTGACTTTC. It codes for CASSPPAASGANVLTF.

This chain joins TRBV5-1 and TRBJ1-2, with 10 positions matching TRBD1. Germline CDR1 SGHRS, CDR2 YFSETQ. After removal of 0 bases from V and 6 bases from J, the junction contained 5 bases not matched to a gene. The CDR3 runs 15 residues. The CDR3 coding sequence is TGCGCCAGCAGCTTGGAAGGGACAGGGGAGCATGGCTACACCTTC. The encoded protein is CASSLEGTGEHGYTF. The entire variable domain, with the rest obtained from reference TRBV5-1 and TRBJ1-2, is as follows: KAGVTQTPRYLIKTRGQQVTLSCSPISGHRSVSWYQQTPGQGLQFLFEYFSETQRNKGNFPGRFSGRQFSNSRSEMNVSTLELGDSALYLCASSLEGTGEHGYTFGSGTRLTVV.

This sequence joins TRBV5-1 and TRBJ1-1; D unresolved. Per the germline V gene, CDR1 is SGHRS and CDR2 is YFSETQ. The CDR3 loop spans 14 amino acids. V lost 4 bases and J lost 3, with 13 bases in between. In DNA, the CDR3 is TGCGCCAGCAGCGCCCCCCCCCTAGACACTGAAGCTTTCTTT. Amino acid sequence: CASSAPPLDTEAFF.

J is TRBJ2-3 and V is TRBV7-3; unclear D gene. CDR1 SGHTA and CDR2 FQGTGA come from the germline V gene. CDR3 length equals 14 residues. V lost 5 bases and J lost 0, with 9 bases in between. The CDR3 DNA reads TGTGCCAGCAGCCCCCAAGCTAGCACAGATACGCAGTATTTT. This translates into CASSPQASTDTQYF.

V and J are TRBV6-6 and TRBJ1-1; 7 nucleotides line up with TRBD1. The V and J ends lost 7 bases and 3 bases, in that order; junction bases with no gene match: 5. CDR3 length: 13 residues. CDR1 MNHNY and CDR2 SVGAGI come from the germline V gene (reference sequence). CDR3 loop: CASTRQGYTEAFF. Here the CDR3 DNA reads TGTGCCAGCACCCGACAGGGCTACACTGAAGCTTTCTTT.

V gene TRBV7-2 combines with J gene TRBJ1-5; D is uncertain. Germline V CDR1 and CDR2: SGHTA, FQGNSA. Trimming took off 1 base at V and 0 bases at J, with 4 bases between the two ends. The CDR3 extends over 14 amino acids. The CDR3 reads CASSLDNSNQPQHF. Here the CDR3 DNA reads TGTGCCAGCAGCTTAGACAATAGCAATCAGCCCCAGCATTTT. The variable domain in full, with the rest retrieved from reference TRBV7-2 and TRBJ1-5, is GAGVSQSPSNKVTEKGKDVELRCDPISGHTALYWYRQSLGQGLEFLIYFQGNSAPDKSGLPSDRFSAERTGGSVSTLTIQRTQQEDSAVYLCASSLDNSNQPQHFGDGTRLSIL.

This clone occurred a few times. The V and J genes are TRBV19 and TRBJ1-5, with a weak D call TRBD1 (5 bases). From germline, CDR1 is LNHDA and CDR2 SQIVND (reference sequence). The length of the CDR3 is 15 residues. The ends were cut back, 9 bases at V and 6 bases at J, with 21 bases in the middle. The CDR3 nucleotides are TGTGCCAGCCGACCAGACAGAAAGCTTGTTCAGCCCCAGCATTTT. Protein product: CASRPDRKLVQPQHF. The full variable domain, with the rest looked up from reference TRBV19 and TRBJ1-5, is DGGITQSPKYLFRKEGQNVTLSCEQNLNHDAMYWYRQDPGQGLRLIYYSQIVNDFQKGDIAEGYSVSREKKESFPLTVTSAQKNPTAFYLCASRPDRKLVQPQHFGDGTRLSIL.

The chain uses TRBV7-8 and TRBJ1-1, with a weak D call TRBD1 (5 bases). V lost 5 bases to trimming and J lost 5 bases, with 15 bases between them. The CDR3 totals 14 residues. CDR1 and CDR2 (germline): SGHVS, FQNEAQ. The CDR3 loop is CASSPKGSGTEAFF. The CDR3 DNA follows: TGTGCCAGCAGCCCGAAGGGGTCTGGTACTGAAGCTTTCTTT.

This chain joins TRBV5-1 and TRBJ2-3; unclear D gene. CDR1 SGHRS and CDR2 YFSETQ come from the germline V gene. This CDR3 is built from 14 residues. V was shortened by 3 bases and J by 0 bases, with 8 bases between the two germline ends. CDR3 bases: TGCGCCAGCAGCTCCACAGTTAGCACAGATACGCAGTATTTT. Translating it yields CASSSTVSTDTQYF.

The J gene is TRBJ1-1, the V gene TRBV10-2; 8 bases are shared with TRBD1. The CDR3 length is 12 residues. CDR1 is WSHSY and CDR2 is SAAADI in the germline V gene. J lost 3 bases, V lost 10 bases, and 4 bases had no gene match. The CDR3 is CATGQGHTEAFF. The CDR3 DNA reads TGCGCCACAGGACAGGGTCACACTGAAGCTTTCTTT.

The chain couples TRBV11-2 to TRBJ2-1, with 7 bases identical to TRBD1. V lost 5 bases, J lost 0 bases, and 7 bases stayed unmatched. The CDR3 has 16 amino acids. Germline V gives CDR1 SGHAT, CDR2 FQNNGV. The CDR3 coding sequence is TGTGCCAGCAGCCCCCGACAGGGAGCCTCCTACAATGAGCAGTTCTTC. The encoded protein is CASSPRQGASYNEQFF.

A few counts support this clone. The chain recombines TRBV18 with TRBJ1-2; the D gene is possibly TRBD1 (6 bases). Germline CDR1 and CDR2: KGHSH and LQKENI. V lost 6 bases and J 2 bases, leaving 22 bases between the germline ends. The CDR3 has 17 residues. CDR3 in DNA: TGTGCCAGCTCTCTAGGACAGCTAGTGCAGGACAACTATGGCTACACCTTC. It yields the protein CASSLGQLVQDNYGYTF.

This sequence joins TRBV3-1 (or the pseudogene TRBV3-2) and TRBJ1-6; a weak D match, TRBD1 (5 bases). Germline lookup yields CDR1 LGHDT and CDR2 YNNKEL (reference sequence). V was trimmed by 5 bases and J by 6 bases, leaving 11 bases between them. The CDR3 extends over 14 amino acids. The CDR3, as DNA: TGTGCCAGCAGCTCCGGACATATTAATTCACCCCTCCACTTT. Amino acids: CASSSGHINSPLHF.

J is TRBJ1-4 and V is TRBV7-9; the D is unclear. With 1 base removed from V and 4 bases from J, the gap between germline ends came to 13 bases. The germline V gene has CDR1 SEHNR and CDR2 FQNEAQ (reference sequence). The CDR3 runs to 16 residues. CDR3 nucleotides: TGTGCCAGCAGCTTAGGTGTCGGGTCCGGTAATGAAAAACTGTTTTTT. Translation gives CASSLGVGSGNEKLFF.

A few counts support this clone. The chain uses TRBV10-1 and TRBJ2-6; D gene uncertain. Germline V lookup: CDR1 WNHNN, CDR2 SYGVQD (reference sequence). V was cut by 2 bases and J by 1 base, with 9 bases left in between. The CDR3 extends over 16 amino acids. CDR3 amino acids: CASSEGQSSGANVLTF. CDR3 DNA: TGCGCCAGCAGTGAGGGGCAGTCTTCTGGGGCCAACGTCCTGACTTTC.

This CDR3 reads CATSRDMPRTGPNEKLFF. The CDR3 region has the DNA TGTGCCACCAGCAGAGATATGCCTAGGACAGGGCCTAATGAAAAACTGTTTTTT. The chain recombines TRBV15 with TRBJ1-4; TRBD1 matches at 8 bases. The germline V gene encodes CDR1 LNHNV and CDR2 YYDKDF (reference sequence). V was clipped by 0 bases and J by 3 bases; unmatched bases: 9. This CDR3 spans 18 amino acids.

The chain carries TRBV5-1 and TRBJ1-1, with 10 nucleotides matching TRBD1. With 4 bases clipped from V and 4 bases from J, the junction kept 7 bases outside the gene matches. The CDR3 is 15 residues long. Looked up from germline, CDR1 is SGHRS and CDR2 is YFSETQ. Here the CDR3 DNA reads TGCGCCAGCAGCCGCGAGGGACAGGGGCCCACTGAAGCTTTCTTT. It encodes CASSREGQGPTEAFF.

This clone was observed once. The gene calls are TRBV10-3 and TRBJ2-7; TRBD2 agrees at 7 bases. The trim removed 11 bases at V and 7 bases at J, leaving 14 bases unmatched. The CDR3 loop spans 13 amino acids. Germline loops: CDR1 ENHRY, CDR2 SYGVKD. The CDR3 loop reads CASKQRGAEEQYF. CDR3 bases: TGTGCCTCCAAGCAGCGGGGCGCCGAAGAGCAGTACTTC.

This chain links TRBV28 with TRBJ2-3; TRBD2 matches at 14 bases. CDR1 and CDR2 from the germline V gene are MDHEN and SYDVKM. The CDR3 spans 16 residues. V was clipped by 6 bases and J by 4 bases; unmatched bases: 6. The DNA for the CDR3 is TGTGCCAGCAGCCAGACTAGCGGGGGGGCCCCAGATACGCAGTATTTT. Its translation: CASSQTSGGAPDTQYF. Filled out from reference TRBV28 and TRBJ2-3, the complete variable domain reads DVKVTQSSRYLVKRTGEKVFLECVQDMDHENMFWYRQDPGLGLRLIYFSYDVKMKEKGDIPEGYSVSREKKERFSLILESASTNQTSMYLCASSQTSGGAPDTQYFGPGTRLTVL.

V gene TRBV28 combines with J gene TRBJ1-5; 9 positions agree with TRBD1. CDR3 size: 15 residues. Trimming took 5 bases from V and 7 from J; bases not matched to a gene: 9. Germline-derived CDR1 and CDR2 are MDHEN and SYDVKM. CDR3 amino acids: CASSDRTGEGQPQHF. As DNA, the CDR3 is TGTGCCAGCAGTGACAGGACAGGGGAAGGGCAGCCCCAGCATTTT.

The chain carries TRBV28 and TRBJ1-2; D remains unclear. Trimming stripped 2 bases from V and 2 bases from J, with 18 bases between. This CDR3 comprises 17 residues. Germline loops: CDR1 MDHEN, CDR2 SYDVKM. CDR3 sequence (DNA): TGTGCCAGCAGTTTAGGGAGGATAGGACCTGAGAACTATGGCTACACCTTC. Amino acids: CASSLGRIGPENYGYTF.

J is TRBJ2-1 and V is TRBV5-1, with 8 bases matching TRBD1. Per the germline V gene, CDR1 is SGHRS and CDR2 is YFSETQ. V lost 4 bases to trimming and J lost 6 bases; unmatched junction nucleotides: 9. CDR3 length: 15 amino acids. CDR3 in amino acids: CASSTGQGNFNEQFF. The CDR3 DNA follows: TGCGCCAGCAGCACTGGACAGGGAAATTTCAATGAGCAGTTCTTC.

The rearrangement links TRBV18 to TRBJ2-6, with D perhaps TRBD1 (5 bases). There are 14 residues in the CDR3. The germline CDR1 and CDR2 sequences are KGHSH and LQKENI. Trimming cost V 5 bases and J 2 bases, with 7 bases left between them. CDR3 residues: CASSEGAGANVLTF. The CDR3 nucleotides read TGTGCCAGCTCAGAAGGGGCTGGGGCCAACGTCCTGACTTTC.

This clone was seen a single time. CDR3 loop: CASSTRTDRRGQDTQYF. CDR3 sequence (DNA): TGTGCCAGTAGTACTCGGACCGATAGGAGAGGGCAAGATACGCAGTATTTT. The V gene is TRBV19, the J gene TRBJ2-3, with D perhaps matching TRBD2 (5 bases). Germline assignment: CDR1 LNHDA and CDR2 SQIVND (reference sequence). Trimming pared 4 bases from V and 5 bases from J, leaving 22 bases between. There are 17 residues in the CDR3.

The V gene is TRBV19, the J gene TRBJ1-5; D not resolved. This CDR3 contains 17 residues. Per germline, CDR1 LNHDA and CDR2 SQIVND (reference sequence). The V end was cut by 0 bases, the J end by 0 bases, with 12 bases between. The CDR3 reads CASSIDGGLNSNQPQHF. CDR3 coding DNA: TGTGCCAGTAGTATAGATGGAGGACTTAATAGCAATCAGCCCCAGCATTTT.